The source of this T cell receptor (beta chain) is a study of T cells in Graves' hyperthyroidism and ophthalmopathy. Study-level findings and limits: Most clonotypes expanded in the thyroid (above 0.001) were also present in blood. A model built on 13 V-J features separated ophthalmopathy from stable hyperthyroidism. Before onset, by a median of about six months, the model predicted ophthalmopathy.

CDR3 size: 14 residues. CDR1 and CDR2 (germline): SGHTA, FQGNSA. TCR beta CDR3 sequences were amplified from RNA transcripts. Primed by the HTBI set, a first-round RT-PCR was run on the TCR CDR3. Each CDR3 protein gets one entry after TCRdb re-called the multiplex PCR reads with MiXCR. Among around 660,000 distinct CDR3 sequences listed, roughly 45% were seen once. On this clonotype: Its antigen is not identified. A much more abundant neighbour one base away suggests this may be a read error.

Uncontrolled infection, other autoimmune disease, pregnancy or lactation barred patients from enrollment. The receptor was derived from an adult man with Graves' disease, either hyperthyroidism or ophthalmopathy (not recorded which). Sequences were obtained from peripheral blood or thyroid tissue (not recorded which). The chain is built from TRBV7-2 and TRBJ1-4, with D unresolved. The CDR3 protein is CASSLTPTNEKLLF. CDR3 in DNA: TGTGCCAGCAGCTTAACCCCCACTAATGAAAAACTGCTTTTT.